This TCR beta chain was captured in a study of T cell responses to AZD1222 COVID-19 vaccine. Points from the study as a whole: Researchers took repertoire samples only after the peak T cell response had come. Among those given AZD1222, only 6 or 7 were seropositive at baseline.

Points on this clone: The antigen remains unidentified.

Trimming removed 5 bases at V and 3 bases at J, with 16 bases between. CDR1 and CDR2 (germline): MDHEN, SYDVKM. This CDR3 is 15 amino acids long. Clones were sequenced by immunoSEQ multiplex PCR, and TCRdb holds only the in-frame ones, with some missing. The sample consists of tens of thousands of clones, about nine tenths of them appearing once. The sequence was collected from an adult who received the AZD1222 COVID-19 vaccine. The chain couples TRBV28 to TRBJ1-2, with D possibly being TRBD1 (6 bases). The source was peripheral blood, collected 28 days after the second AZD1222 dose. CDR3 coding DNA: TGTGCCAGCAGTCCCCCGTGGGCAGGGGACTATGGCTACACCTTC. Encoded protein: CASSPPWAGDYGYTF.